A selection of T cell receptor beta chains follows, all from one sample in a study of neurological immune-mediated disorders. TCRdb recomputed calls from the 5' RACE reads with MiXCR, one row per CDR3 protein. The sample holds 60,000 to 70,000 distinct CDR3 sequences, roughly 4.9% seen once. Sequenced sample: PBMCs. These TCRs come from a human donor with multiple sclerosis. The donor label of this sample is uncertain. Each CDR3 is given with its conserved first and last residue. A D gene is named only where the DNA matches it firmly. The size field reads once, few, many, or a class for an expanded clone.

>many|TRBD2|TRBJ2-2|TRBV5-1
TGCGCCAGCAGCTTTGTCCTCGGGACTACCAACACCGGGGAGCTGTTTTTT
CASSFVLGTTNTGELFF
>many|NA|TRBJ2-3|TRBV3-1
TGTGCCAGCAGCCTCGGTCCCAGGACAGCAGATACGCAGTATTTT
CASSLGPRTADTQYF
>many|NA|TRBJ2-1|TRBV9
TGTGCCAGCAGCGTAGCAGGGTTGAACGATGAGCAGTTCTTC
CASSVAGLNDEQFF
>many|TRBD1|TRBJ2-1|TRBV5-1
TGCGCCAGCAGCGCGGACAGGGCGGGGTACAATGAGCAGTTCTTC
CASSADRAGYNEQFF
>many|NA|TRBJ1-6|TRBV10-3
TGTGCCATCAGCAATCAGGGACCAAATTCACCCCTCCACTTT
CAISNQGPNSPLHF
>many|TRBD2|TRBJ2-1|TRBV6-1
TGTGCCAGCAGCGAAACGGCTAGCGGGGGTATTGAGCAGTTCTTC
CASSETASGGIEQFF
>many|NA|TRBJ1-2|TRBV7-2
TGTGCCAGCAGCTTAGGTAGATGGGACTATGGCTACACCTTC
CASSLGRWDYGYTF
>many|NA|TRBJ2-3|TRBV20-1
TGCAGTGCCCCCAATGGGGGTATTAGCACAGATACGCAGTATTTT
CSAPNGGISTDTQYF
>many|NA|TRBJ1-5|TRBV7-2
TGTGCCAGCAGAAGCCAGTCGGGAGGGAATCAGCCCCAGCATTTT
CASRSQSGGNQPQHF
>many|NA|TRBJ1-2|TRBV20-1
TGCAGTGTACGGACTGTGGCGGAGGGCTACACCTTC
CSVRTVAEGYTF
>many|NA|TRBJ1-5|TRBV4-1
TGCGCCAGCAGCCAAGGAAGGGCTTATAGCAATCAGCCCCAGCATTTT
CASSQGRAYSNQPQHF
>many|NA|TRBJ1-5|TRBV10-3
TGTGCCTCACAGGGTGGGAGCAATCAGCCCCAGCATTTT
CASQGGSNQPQHF
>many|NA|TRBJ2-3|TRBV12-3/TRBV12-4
TGTGCCAGCAGTTTGGGGGGGGGCCATGCAGATACGCAGTATTTT
CASSLGGGHADTQYF
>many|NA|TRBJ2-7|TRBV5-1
TGCGCCAGCAGCCCCGAGACAGACTACGAGCAGTACTTC
CASSPETDYEQYF
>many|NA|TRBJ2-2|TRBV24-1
TGTGCCACCAGTGATCGATTGGGCACCGGGGAGCTGTTTTTT
CATSDRLGTGELFF
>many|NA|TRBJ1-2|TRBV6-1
TGTGCCAGCAGTGAAGTCAGCACAGGACAACTCTCTAACTATGGCTACACCTTC
CASSEVSTGQLSNYGYTF
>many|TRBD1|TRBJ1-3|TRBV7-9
TGTGCCAGCAGGATTGGACAGGGGGCGCGATGGTCTTTGGACACCATATATTTT
CASRIGQGARWSLDTIYF
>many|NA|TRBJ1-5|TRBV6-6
TGTGCCAGCACCTGGGGGGGGTATAGCAATCAGCCCCAGCATTTT
CASTWGGYSNQPQHF
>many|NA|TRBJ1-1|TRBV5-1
TGCGCCAGCAGCTTGTTAGGAACCGGGACTGAAGCTTTCTTT
CASSLLGTGTEAFF
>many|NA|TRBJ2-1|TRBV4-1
TGCGCCAGCAGCCAAGAGGACGGAAGCTCCTACAATGAGCAGTTCTTC
CASSQEDGSSYNEQFF
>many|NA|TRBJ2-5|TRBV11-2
TGTGCCAGCAGCTTTAGCAGAGAGACCCAGTACTTC
CASSFSRETQYF
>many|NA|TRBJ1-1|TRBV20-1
TGCAGTGCTAGTCGTACAGAGGCCCGGGCTTTCTTT
CSASRTEARAFF
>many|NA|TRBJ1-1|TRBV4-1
TGCGCCAGCAGCCAATATTCCTCGCCCGACACTGAAGCTTTCTTT
CASSQYSSPDTEAFF
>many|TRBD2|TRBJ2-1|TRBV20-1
TGCAGTGCTAGAGTAGACGGGGGGGCCTACAATGAGCAGTTCTTC
CSARVDGGAYNEQFF
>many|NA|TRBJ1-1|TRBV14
TGTGCCAGCAGCCAAGTAATGGGCAGGGGCTACATCTTT
CASSQVMGRGYIF
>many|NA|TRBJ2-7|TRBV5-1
TGCGCCAGCAGCTTGCTTTCTGGACAGACCTACGAGCAGTACTTC
CASSLLSGQTYEQYF
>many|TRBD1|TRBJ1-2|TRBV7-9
TGTGCCAGCAGCCGCGGGACAGGGGGCGAAGTTGGTGGCTACACCTTC
CASSRGTGGEVGGYTF
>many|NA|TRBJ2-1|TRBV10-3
TGTGCCATCAGGACGGACGTCCCGACGGTTGATGATGAGCAGTTCTTC
CAIRTDVPTVDDEQFF
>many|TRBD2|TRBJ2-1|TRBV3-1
TGTGCCAGCAGAGCCGGGACTAGCGGGGGGGCCCGAGTAGATGAGCAGTTCTTC
CASRAGTSGGARVDEQFF
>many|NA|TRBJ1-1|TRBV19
TGTGCCAGTAGTATAATTGGGCTAACTGAAGCTTTCTTT
CASSIIGLTEAFF
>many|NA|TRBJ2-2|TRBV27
TGTGCCAGCAGTTTATCCGCGGGGAACGGGGAGCTGTTTTTT
CASSLSAGNGELFF
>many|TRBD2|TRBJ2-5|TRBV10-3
TGTGCCACCAGGACTAGCGGGGCCCAAGAGACCCAGTACTTC
CATRTSGAQETQYF
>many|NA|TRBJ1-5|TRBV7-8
TGTGCCAGCAGCTTAGCTCGGGGGACTCATAGCAATCAGCCCCAGCATTTT
CASSLARGTHSNQPQHF
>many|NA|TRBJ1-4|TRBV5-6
TGTGCCAGCAGCTCCAGCGACGGCGGGGTAGAGGAAAAACTGTTTTTT
CASSSSDGGVEEKLFF
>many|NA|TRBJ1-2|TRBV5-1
TGCGCCAGCAGCTTGGAAGGGGACGGGGACTATGGCTACACCTTC
CASSLEGDGDYGYTF
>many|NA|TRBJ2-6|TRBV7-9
TGTGCCAGCAGCCTATTATCGGGCCGCTCTGGGGCCAACGTCCTGACTTTC
CASSLLSGRSGANVLTF
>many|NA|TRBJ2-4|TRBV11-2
TGTGCCAGCAGCCCCCTCAGGGATTGGGCCAAAAACATTCAGTACTTC
CASSPLRDWAKNIQYF
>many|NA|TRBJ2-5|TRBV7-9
TGTGCCAGCAGCCCCGACGGGGTCAGGGAGACCCAGTACTTC
CASSPDGVRETQYF
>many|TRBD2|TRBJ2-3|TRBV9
TGTGCCAGCAGCGCCCCCCGGGGAGGGGCGATGAGAGATACGCAGTATTTT
CASSAPRGGAMRDTQYF
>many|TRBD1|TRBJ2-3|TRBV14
TGTGCCAGCAGCCAGCGGACAGGGGGACTAGACTGGTCCACAGATACGCAGTATTTT
CASSQRTGGLDWSTDTQYF
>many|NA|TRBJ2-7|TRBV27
TGTGCCAGCAGTCCCCTCGGGTGGAGGGATGGCGAGCAGTACTTC
CASSPLGWRDGEQYF
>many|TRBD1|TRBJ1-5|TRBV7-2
TGTGCCAGCAGTTTCAGGGGGACCCAGCCCCAGCATTTT
CASSFRGTQPQHF
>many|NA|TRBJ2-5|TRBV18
TGTGCCAGCTCACCCACCGGTGAAGGGGCGGCCCAGTACTTC
CASSPTGEGAAQYF
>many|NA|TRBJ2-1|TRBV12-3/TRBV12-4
TGTGCCAGCAGTTTCAAAGGGGGAGGTTACAATGAGCAGTTCTTC
CASSFKGGGYNEQFF
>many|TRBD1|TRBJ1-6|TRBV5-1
TGCGCCAGCAGCTTGGCCAGGACAGGGGGCAGGAGTTCACCCCTCCACTTT
CASSLARTGGRSSPLHF